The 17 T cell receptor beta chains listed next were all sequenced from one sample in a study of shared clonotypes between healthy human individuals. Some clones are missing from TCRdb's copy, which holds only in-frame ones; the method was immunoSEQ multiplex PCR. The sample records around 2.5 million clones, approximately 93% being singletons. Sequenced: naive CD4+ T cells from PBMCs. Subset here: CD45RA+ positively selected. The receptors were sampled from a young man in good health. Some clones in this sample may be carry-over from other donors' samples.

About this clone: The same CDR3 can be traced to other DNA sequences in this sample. CDR3 in DNA: TGCGCCAGCAGCTTGGCAGTGAACTATGGCTACACCTTC. Translated: CASSLAVNYGYTF. This chain uses TRBV5-1 with TRBJ1-2; D not resolved. The CDR3 has 13 residues. Germline V gene data show CDR1 as SGHRS and CDR2 as YFSETQ. Trimming cost V 0 bases and J 2 bases, with 5 bases left between them.

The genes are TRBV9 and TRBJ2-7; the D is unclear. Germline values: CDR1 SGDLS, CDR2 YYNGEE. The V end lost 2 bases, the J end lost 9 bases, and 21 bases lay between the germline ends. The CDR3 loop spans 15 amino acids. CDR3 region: CASSVHLHPSAGQYF. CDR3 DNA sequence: TGTGCCAGCAGCGTCCACCTCCACCCCTCTGCTGGGCAGTACTTC.

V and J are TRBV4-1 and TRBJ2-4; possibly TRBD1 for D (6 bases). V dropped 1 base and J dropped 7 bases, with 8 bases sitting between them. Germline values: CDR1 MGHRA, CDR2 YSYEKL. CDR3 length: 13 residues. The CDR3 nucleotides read TGCGCCAGCAGCCAAGGGGGGCGGAACATTCAGTACTTC. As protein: CASSQGGRNIQYF.

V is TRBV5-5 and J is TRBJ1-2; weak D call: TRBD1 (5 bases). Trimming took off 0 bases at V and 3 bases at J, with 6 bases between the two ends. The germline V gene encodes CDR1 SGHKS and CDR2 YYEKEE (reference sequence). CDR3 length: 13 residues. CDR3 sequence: CASSLAGHYGYTF. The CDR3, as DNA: TGTGCCAGCAGCTTGGCAGGGCACTATGGCTACACCTTC. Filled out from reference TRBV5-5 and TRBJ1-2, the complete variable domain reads DAGVTQSPTHLIKTRGQQVTLRCSPISGHKSVSWYQQVLGQGPQFIFQYYEKEERGRGNFPDRFSARQFPNYSSELNVNALLLGDSALYLCASSLAGHYGYTFGSGTRLTVV.

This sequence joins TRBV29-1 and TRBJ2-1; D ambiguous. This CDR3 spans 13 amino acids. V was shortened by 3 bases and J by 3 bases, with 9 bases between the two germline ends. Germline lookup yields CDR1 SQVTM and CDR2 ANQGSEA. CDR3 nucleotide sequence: TGCAGCGTTGAGGCAGTCCTCTACAATGAGCAGTTCTTC. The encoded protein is CSVEAVLYNEQFF.

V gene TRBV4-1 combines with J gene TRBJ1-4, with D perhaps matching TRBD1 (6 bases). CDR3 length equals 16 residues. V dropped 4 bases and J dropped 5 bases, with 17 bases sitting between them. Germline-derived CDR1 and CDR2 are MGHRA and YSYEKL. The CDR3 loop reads CASSPRRTVGNEKLFF. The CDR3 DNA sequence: TGCGCCAGCAGCCCAAGGAGGACAGTCGGAAATGAAAAACTGTTTTTT.

This chain's CDR3 is CATSREFGNTEAFF. DNA for the CDR3: TGTGCCACCAGCAGAGAGTTCGGGAACACTGAAGCTTTCTTT. This chain joins TRBV15 and TRBJ1-1; D uncertain. The V and J ends lost 0 bases and 1 base respectively, with 6 bases between them. The CDR3 runs 14 residues. Per germline, CDR1 LNHNV and CDR2 YYDKDF (reference sequence).

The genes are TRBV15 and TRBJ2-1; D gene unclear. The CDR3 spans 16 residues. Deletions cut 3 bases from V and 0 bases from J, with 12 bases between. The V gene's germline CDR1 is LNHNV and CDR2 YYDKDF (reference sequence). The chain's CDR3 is CATSSEPFGSYNEQFF. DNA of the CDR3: TGTGCCACCAGCAGTGAACCCTTCGGCTCCTACAATGAGCAGTTCTTC.

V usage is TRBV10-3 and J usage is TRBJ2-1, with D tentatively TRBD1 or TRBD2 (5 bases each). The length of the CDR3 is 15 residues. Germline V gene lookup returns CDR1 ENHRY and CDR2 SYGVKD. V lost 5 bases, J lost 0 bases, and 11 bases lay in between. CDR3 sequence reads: CAISTGGRSYNEQFF. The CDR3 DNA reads TGTGCCATCAGTACAGGAGGACGCTCCTACAATGAGCAGTTCTTC.

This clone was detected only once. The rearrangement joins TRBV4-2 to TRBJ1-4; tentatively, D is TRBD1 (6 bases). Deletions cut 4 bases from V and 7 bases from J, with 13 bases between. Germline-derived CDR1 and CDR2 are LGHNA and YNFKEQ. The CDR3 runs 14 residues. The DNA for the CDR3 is TGTGCCAGCAGCCCACAGGGCGTGGGTGAAAAACTGTTTTTT. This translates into CASSPQGVGEKLFF.

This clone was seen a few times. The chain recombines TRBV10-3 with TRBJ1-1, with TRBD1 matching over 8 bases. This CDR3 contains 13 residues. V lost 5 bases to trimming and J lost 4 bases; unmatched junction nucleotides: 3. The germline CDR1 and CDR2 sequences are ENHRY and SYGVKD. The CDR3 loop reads CAISQGAFTEAFF. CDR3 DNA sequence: TGTGCCATCAGTCAGGGGGCGTTCACTGAAGCTTTCTTT.

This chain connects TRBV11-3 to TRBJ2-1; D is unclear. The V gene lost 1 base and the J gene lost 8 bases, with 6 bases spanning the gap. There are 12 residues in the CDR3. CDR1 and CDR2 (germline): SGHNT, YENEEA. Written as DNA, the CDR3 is TGTGCCAGCAGCTTAGGCCTCCATGAGCAGTTCTTC. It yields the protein CASSLGLHEQFF.

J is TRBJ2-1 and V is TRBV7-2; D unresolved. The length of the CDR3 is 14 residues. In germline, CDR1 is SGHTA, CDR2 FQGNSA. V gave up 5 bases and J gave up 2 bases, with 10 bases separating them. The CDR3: CASSPFPAYNEQFF. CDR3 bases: TGTGCCAGCAGCCCCTTCCCCGCCTACAATGAGCAGTTCTTC.

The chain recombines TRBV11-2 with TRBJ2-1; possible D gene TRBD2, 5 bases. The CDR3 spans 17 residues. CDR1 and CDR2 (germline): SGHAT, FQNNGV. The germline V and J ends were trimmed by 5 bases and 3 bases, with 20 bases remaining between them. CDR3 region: CASSLLQAGLIYNEQFF. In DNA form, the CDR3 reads TGTGCCAGCAGCCTACTGCAGGCGGGCTTGATCTACAATGAGCAGTTCTTC.

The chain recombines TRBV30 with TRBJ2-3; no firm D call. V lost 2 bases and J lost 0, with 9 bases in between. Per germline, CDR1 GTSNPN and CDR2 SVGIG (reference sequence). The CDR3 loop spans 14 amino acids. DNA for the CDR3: TGTGCCTGGAGTTCCTTGGTTAGCACAGATACGCAGTATTTT. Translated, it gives CAWSSLVSTDTQYF.

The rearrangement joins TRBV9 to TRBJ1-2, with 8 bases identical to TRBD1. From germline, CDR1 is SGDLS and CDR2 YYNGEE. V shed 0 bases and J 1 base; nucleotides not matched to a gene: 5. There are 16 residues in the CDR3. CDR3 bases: TGTGCCAGCAGCGTAGGCGAGACAGGGGTTAACTATGGCTACACCTTC. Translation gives CASSVGETGVNYGYTF.

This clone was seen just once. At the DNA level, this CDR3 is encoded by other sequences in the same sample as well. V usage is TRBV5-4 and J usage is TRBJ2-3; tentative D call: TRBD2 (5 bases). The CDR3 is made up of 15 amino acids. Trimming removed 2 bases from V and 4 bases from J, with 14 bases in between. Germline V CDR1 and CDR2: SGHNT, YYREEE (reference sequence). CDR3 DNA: TGTGCCAGCAGCTTAGGGTCGGGGAGCGCAGATACGCAGTATTTT. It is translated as CASSLGSGSADTQYF.